These T cell receptor beta chains were read from a single sample in a study of shared clonotypes between healthy human individuals. The protocol was immunoSEQ multiplex PCR, while the TCRdb copy is restricted to in-frame clones and leaves out a portion. The table includes about 2.2 million clones, around 93% detected once. The material sequenced was naive CD8+ T cells from PBMCs. The receptor source for this set is a man between 18 and 35 years old in good health. Some clones in this sample may be carry-over from other donors' samples. CDR3s include the opening cysteine and the closing phenylalanine or tryptophan. The D gene is left open where the match is weak. Only part of the rows carry a size: once, few, many, or a class if the clone is expanded.

D gene	CDR3 length	clone size	V gene	J gene	CDR3 protein	CDR3 DNA
TRBD2	13	NA	TRBV9	TRBJ2-1	CASSVGGSNEQFF	TGTGCCAGCAGCGTAGGCGGGAGTAATGAGCAGTTCTTC
NA	15	NA	TRBV27	TRBJ2-7	CASSLGGLSSYEQYF	TGTGCCAGCAGTTTAGGCGGCCTCAGCTCCTACGAGCAGTACTTC
TRBD1	16	NA	TRBV11-2	TRBJ2-7	CASSYGAGTGLYEQYF	TGTGCCAGCAGCTATGGCGCCGGGACAGGGTTATACGAGCAGTACTTC
TRBD2	15	NA	TRBV7-6	TRBJ2-1	CASSLIASGSGEQFF	TGTGCCAGCAGCTTAATCGCTAGCGGGAGCGGTGAGCAGTTCTTC
NA	11	NA	TRBV7-9	TRBJ1-1	CASILGTEAFF	TGTGCCAGCATCTTGGGCACTGAAGCTTTCTTT
NA	13	NA	TRBV9	TRBJ1-1	CASAGSPNTEAFF	TGTGCCAGCGCCGGGAGCCCAAACACTGAAGCTTTCTTT
NA	14	NA	TRBV9	TRBJ2-7	CASSGGAFSYEQYF	TGTGCCAGCAGCGGGGGGGCTTTCTCTTACGAGCAGTACTTC
TRBD1	19	NA	TRBV15	TRBJ2-5	CATSREGEEGQGEEETQYF	TGTGCCACCAGCAGAGAGGGGGAAGAAGGACAGGGCGAGGAAGAGACCCAGTACTTC
NA	14	NA	TRBV7-9	TRBJ1-5	CASSPPYSNQPQHF	TGTGCCAGCAGCCCACCGTATAGCAATCAGCCCCAGCATTTT
NA	13	NA	TRBV13	TRBJ1-6	CASSPDRGSPLHF	TGTGCCAGCAGTCCCGACCGCGGGTCACCCCTCCACTTT
NA	15	NA	TRBV7-9	TRBJ2-7	CASSLGRGGHYEQYF	TGTGCCAGCAGCCTCGGTCGAGGCGGGCACTACGAGCAGTACTTC
TRBD1	15	NA	TRBV7-9	TRBJ2-7	CASSLVGQGSYEQYF	TGTGCCAGCAGCTTAGTGGGACAGGGATCCTACGAGCAGTACTTC
TRBD1	15	NA	TRBV4-1	TRBJ2-3	CASSLRDRSTDTQYF	TGCGCCAGCAGCCTCCGGGACAGAAGCACAGATACGCAGTATTTT
NA	15	NA	TRBV27	TRBJ1-5	CASSLSFGSNQPQHF	TGTGCCAGCAGTTTATCCTTCGGTAGCAATCAGCCCCAGCATTTT
NA	15	NA	TRBV13	TRBJ1-2	CASSPSRTLPYGYTF	TGTGCCAGCAGCCCCAGTCGGACCCTGCCCTATGGCTACACCTTC
NA	14	NA	TRBV6-5	TRBJ2-7	CASSYSGPGTEQYF	TGTGCCAGCAGTTACTCCGGGCCCGGGACCGAGCAGTACTTC
TRBD2	18	NA	TRBV29-1	TRBJ2-3	CSVEKAMVAGGATDTQYF	TGCAGCGTTGAGAAGGCCATGGTAGCGGGAGGCGCCACAGATACGCAGTATTTT
NA	15	NA	TRBV9	TRBJ2-7	CASSPSGTPNHEQYF	TGTGCCAGCAGTCCCTCCGGGACCCCCAACCACGAGCAGTACTTC
NA	13	NA	TRBV28	TRBJ2-5	CASSPRGAWTQYF	TGTGCCAGCAGCCCCCGGGGGGCATGGACCCAGTACTTC
NA	15	NA	TRBV11-2	TRBJ2-3	CASSLVPGNTDTQYF	TGTGCCAGCAGCTTAGTGCCGGGAAACACAGATACGCAGTATTTT
NA	14	NA	TRBV2	TRBJ1-5	CASSPEGYGQPQHF	TGTGCCAGCAGCCCCGAGGGCTACGGGCAGCCCCAGCATTTT
NA	14	NA	TRBV7-9	TRBJ2-1	CASSLAPGHNEQFF	TGTGCCAGCAGCTTAGCTCCGGGTCACAATGAGCAGTTCTTC
TRBD1	14	NA	TRBV27	TRBJ1-5	CASSWTGNNQPQHF	TGTGCCAGCAGTTGGACAGGGAATAATCAGCCCCAGCATTTT
NA	14	NA	TRBV11-2	TRBJ2-7	CASSPDGSFYEQYF	TGTGCCAGCAGCCCCGACGGGAGTTTTTACGAGCAGTACTTC
NA	16	NA	TRBV28	TRBJ2-7	CASSLYRHRNSYEQYF	TGTGCCAGCAGTTTGTACAGGCACCGAAACTCCTACGAGCAGTACTTC
NA	15	NA	TRBV4-3	TRBJ2-7	CASSQERGSSYEQYF	TGCGCCAGCAGCCAAGAGAGGGGCAGTTCCTACGAGCAGTACTTC
NA	16	once	TRBV27	TRBJ1-5	CASLNRLDRGNQPQHF	TGTGCCAGCTTAAATAGACTAGATCGGGGTAATCAGCCCCAGCATTTT
NA	11	NA	TRBV5-1	TRBJ1-2	CASSYSPGYTF	TGCGCCAGCAGCTATTCACCTGGCTACACCTTC
NA	10	NA	TRBV29-1	TRBJ2-5	CSVDIETQYF	TGCAGCGTTGATATAGAGACCCAGTACTTC
NA	17	NA	TRBV13	TRBJ1-3	CASSLEGVRGPGNTIYF	TGTGCCAGCAGCTTAGAGGGCGTCCGGGGGCCTGGAAACACCATATATTTT
NA	14	NA	TRBV28	TRBJ2-1	CASMAEGGLQGQFF	TGTGCCAGCATGGCCGAGGGTGGGTTACAGGGGCAGTTCTTC
NA	12	once	TRBV28	TRBJ2-1	CASSFRMNEQFF	TGTGCCAGCAGTTTTCGGATGAATGAGCAGTTCTTC
NA	11	few	TRBV20-1	TRBJ1-1	CSVDSYTEAFF	TGCAGTGTGGACAGTTACACTGAAGCTTTCTTT